The 24 T cell receptor beta chains listed next were all sequenced from one sample in a study of cytotoxic CD8 clonotypes in ibrutinib-treated CLL. The table came from immunoSEQ multiplex PCR; TCRdb's copy has only in-frame clones and leaves some out. This table holds about 160,000 clones, around nine tenths found once. The sequenced sample was PBMCs, obtained at disease progression, from a patient treated with ibrutinib. The receptor set was obtained from a human donor with chronic lymphocytic leukemia.

V and J are TRBV19 and TRBJ1-5; D is uncertain. The germline CDR1 and CDR2 sequences are LNHDA and SQIVND (reference sequence). CDR3 length equals 13 residues. Trimming stripped 3 bases from V and 3 bases from J, with 6 bases between. The CDR3 DNA sequence: TGTGCCAGTAGTATCACCTACAATCAGCCCCAGCATTTT. This gives the protein CASSITYNQPQHF.

J is TRBJ1-1 and V is TRBV29-1; D unclear. Trimming took off 5 bases at V and 1 base at J, with 11 bases between the two ends. The CDR3 covers 13 residues. Germline V gene sequence: CDR1 SQVTM, CDR2 ANQGSEA. CDR3 residues: CSVLPDENTEAFF. Written as DNA, the CDR3 is TGCAGCGTTCTACCGGATGAGAACACTGAAGCTTTCTTT.

The rearrangement links TRBV19 to TRBJ1-4; D is unclear. With 11 bases removed from V and 0 bases from J, the gap between germline ends came to 25 bases. Germline V lookup: CDR1 LNHDA, CDR2 SQIVND (reference sequence). The CDR3 is made up of 18 amino acids. The chain's CDR3 is CASRPWADRPATNEKLFF. In DNA, the CDR3 is TGTGCCTCCCGGCCGTGGGCAGATCGGCCTGCAACTAATGAAAAACTGTTTTTT.

The count of this clone is one. The CDR3 loop reads CASSLKPLQGINYGYTF. In DNA form, the CDR3 reads TGTGCCAGCAGCCTAAAGCCCCTGCAGGGGATTAACTATGGCTACACCTTC. The rearrangement joins TRBV7-3 to TRBJ1-2; tentatively, D is TRBD1 (6 bases). This CDR3 is built from 17 residues. Between the trimmed V and J ends, which lost 5 bases and 1 base, there was a span of 20 bases. Germline V gene lookup returns CDR1 SGHTA and CDR2 FQGTGA.

The rearrangement uses TRBV5-6 and TRBJ2-6; D is unclear. This CDR3 has 14 residues. The V gene's germline CDR1 is SGHDT and CDR2 YYEEEE. V shed 2 bases and J shed 1 base, with 4 bases lying between them. The CDR3 nucleotides read TGTGCCAGCAGCTTAAGGTCTGGGGCCAACGTCCTGACTTTC. Translating gives CASSLRSGANVLTF.

The J gene is TRBJ2-1, the V gene TRBV13; no clear D. Trimming took 4 bases from V and 3 from J, leaving 4 bases between them. Per the germline V gene, CDR1 is PRHDT and CDR2 is FYEKMQ (reference sequence). This CDR3 comprises 12 residues. In DNA form, the CDR3 reads TGTGCCAGCAGCTCGATCTACAATGAGCAGTTCTTC. This encodes CASSSIYNEQFF.

The rearrangement links TRBV7-9 to TRBJ2-4; no firm D call. The CDR3 runs to 16 residues. CDR1 and CDR2 from the germline V gene are SEHNR and FQNEAQ (reference sequence). The V end lost 5 bases, the J end lost 0 bases, and 14 bases lay between the germline ends. CDR3 coding DNA: TGTGCCAGCAGCCCCCAGACATTTCTAGCCAAAAACATTCAGTACTTC. Amino acid sequence: CASSPQTFLAKNIQYF.

This clone came up once. V usage is TRBV12-1 and J usage is TRBJ2-3; the table gives TRBD2 as D, unverified against the DNA. TRBV12-1 is a pseudogene locus. CDR3 length: 19 amino acids. The CDR3 sequence is CASSPRTGSGLAGTDTQYF. The CDR3 DNA reads TGTGCCAGCAGCCCACGGACAGGAAGCGGACTAGCGGGCACAGATACGCAGTATTTT.

J is TRBJ2-2 and V is TRBV27, with D perhaps TRBD1 (5 bases). CDR1 and CDR2 (germline): MNHEY, SMNVEV (reference sequence). The ends were cut back, 2 bases at V and 4 bases at J, with 8 bases in the middle. The CDR3 length is 14 residues. CDR3 DNA sequence: TGTGCCAGCAGTTTAACCAGGGTCACCGGGGAGCTGTTTTTT. It is translated as CASSLTRVTGELFF.

The V call is TRBV9, the J call TRBJ2-7, with 7 bases fitting TRBD1. Looked up from germline, CDR1 is SGDLS and CDR2 is YYNGEE. The CDR3 has 18 residues. V shed 4 bases, J shed 4 bases, and the junction held 20 bases outside the gene matches. CDR3 sequence reads: CASSPSTGMGLGNYEQYF. CDR3 DNA: TGTGCCAGCAGCCCTTCGACAGGGATGGGATTGGGCAATTACGAGCAGTACTTC.

The chain employs TRBV7-3 and TRBJ2-2; TRBD2 matches at 11 bases. The CDR3 loop spans 16 amino acids. From germline, CDR1 is SGHTA and CDR2 FQGTGA. After removal of 3 bases from V and 5 bases from J, the junction contained 5 bases not matched to a gene. The CDR3 is CASSFTSGSPTGELFF. The CDR3 DNA reads TGTGCCAGCAGCTTCACTAGCGGGAGTCCTACCGGGGAGCTGTTTTTT.

The rearrangement uses TRBV5-1 and TRBJ2-7; TRBD2 is a possible D gene (6 bases). Germline V CDR1 and CDR2: SGHRS, YFSETQ. Trimming pared 3 bases from V and 0 bases from J, leaving 16 bases between. The CDR3 contains 16 residues. CDR3 protein: CASSWILADHSYEQYF. CDR3 nucleotides: TGCGCCAGCAGCTGGATTTTAGCGGACCACTCCTACGAGCAGTACTTC.

V gene TRBV19 combines with J gene TRBJ1-1, with D maybe TRBD1 (6 bases). The CDR3 length is 15 residues. Germline loops: CDR1 LNHDA, CDR2 SQIVND (reference sequence). Trimming took 5 bases from V and 5 from J, leaving 18 bases between them. CDR3 nucleotide sequence: TGTGCCAGTAGTCCCGCATCGGGGGGCCGGACTGAAGCTTTCTTT. Translation: CASSPASGGRTEAFF. The full variable domain, rest sourced from reference TRBV19 and TRBJ1-1, is DGGITQSPKYLFRKEGQNVTLSCEQNLNHDAMYWYRQDPGQGLRLIYYSQIVNDFQKGDIAEGYSVSREKKESFPLTVTSAQKNPTAFYLCASSPASGGRTEAFFGQGTRLTVV.

The chain has TRBV27 and TRBJ1-5; the match to TRBD1 covers 7 bases. The V and J ends lost 5 bases and 4 bases, in that order; junction bases with no gene match: 14. Germline V gives CDR1 MNHEY, CDR2 SMNVEV (reference sequence). This CDR3 has 17 residues. This chain's CDR3 is CASSPRQGVIRNQPQHF. The CDR3 bases are TGTGCCAGCAGTCCCCGACAGGGTGTTATTAGAAATCAGCCCCAGCATTTT.

The CDR3 sequence is CASSPGPASNQPQHF. The CDR3 DNA is TGCGCCAGCAGCCCGGGACCGGCTAGCAATCAGCCCCAGCATTTT. The rearrangement links TRBV5-1 to TRBJ1-5; TRBD1 is a possible D gene (5 bases). V was clipped by 4 bases and J by 0 bases, with 11 bases between them. Germline V gene lookup returns CDR1 SGHRS and CDR2 YFSETQ. The CDR3 spans 15 residues.

The chain joins TRBV9 to TRBJ2-5; either TRBD1 or TRBD2 may fit D (6 bases each). This CDR3 has 14 residues. Trimming left V 0 bases short and J 5 bases short, with 11 bases between. CDR1 and CDR2 from the germline V gene are SGDLS and YYNGEE. The CDR3 spells CASSVEGGMETQYF. The CDR3 DNA reads as TGTGCCAGCAGCGTAGAGGGGGGAATGGAGACCCAGTACTTC.

This chain connects TRBV6-1 to TRBJ2-7; no definite D call. Germline V lookup: CDR1 MNHNS, CDR2 SASEGT. V shed 2 bases and J shed 2 bases, with 10 bases lying between them. The CDR3 is made up of 14 amino acids. The CDR3 region has the DNA TGTGCCAGCAGTGAATCCGGTCGCGCCTACGAGCAGTACTTC. Amino acids: CASSESGRAYEQYF.

The V gene is TRBV6-1, the J gene TRBJ1-5; D remains ambiguous. The germline V and J ends were trimmed by 7 bases and 0 bases, with 10 bases remaining between them. Germline assignment: CDR1 MNHNS and CDR2 SASEGT. The CDR3 sequence is 14 residues long. The CDR3 DNA reads as TGTGCCAGCAACCAGGCCCTTAGCAATCAGCCCCAGCATTTT. Residues: CASNQALSNQPQHF.

This clone was detected once. The chain joins TRBV5-4 to TRBJ2-5, with D possibly TRBD1 on 6 matching bases. Trimming stripped 2 bases from V and 2 bases from J, with 7 bases between. The CDR3 sequence is 13 residues long. The germline CDR1 and CDR2 sequences are SGHNT and YYREEE (reference sequence). The DNA of the CDR3 is TGTGCCAGCAGCTTTACAGGGCAAGAGACCCAGTACTTC. Translation gives CASSFTGQETQYF.

This chain joins TRBV7-8 and TRBJ1-1; 7 positions agree with TRBD1. This CDR3 is 16 amino acids long. The junction had 8 bases not matched to a gene; V was cut back by 3 bases and J by 1 base. In germline, CDR1 is SGHVS, CDR2 FQNEAQ. CDR3 region: CASSFSNRGRNTEAFF. The CDR3 coding sequence is TGTGCCAGCAGCTTCTCAAACAGGGGAAGGAACACTGAAGCTTTCTTT.

J is TRBJ1-1 and V is TRBV18; no clear D gene. The CDR3 has 15 residues. Trimming cost V 2 bases and J 3 bases, with 13 bases left between them. Germline CDR1 KGHSH, CDR2 LQKENI. The CDR3 reads CASSPSGFRDTEAFF. The CDR3 DNA sequence: TGTGCCAGCTCACCAAGTGGTTTTCGTGACACTGAAGCTTTCTTT.

A single count supports this clone. The chain joins TRBV25-1 to TRBJ2-1; 7 bases align to TRBD2. The junction had 7 bases not matched to a gene; V was cut back by 4 bases and J by 13 bases. The V gene's germline CDR1 is MGHDK and CDR2 SYGVNS. This CDR3 region has 12 residues. CDR3 residues: CASSVFGGTQFF. Written as DNA, the CDR3 is TGTGCCAGCAGTGTCTTCGGGGGGACCCAGTTCTTC.

A few counts support this clone. The chain combines TRBV6-1 with TRBJ2-1; D may be TRBD2 (7 bases). V was pared by 9 bases and J by 7 bases, with 16 bases between. Germline CDR1 and CDR2: MNHNS and SASEGT. The CDR3 contains 13 residues. This chain's CDR3 is CASVGGGLNEQFF. CDR3 nucleotide sequence: TGTGCCAGTGTGGGAGGGGGTTTGAATGAGCAGTTCTTC.

Only one count was recorded for this clone. The rearrangement links TRBV11-2 to TRBJ2-7, with D perhaps matching TRBD2 (5 bases). Looked up from germline, CDR1 is SGHAT and CDR2 is FQNNGV. The CDR3 covers 14 residues. V was shortened by 5 bases and J by 7 bases, with 18 bases between the two germline ends. The CDR3 coding sequence is TGTGCCAGCAGCCCTACGACTATTGTGAGGGAGCAGTACTTC. This encodes CASSPTTIVREQYF.